This T cell receptor (beta chain) was identified in a study of T cells after yellow fever vaccination (dated by TCRdb to between 2017 and 2020). For the study in its entirety: The SMART-Seq v4 Ultra Low Input RNA kit was used to prepare libraries from fractions with low cell numbers. To track T-cell clones before and after primary and booster YFV17D yellow fever vaccination, bulk TCR alpha and beta repertoires were sequenced longitudinally. Two healthy male donors, one aged 18 to 30 and one aged 30 to 40 years, were included in the cohort. Blood samples were taken at several timepoints before and after primary and secondary immunization, and bulk PBMC replicates and cell subsets were isolated. The full study reports these points: Because the study included only two donors, the extent to which the findings can be generalized is limited. Computational filtering was required because FACS-sorted repertoires could contain abundant contaminating clonotypes from the bulk population. A small share of clonotypes occurred in both CD4 and CD8 compartments, likely arising from convergent recombination. The secondary T-cell response was weaker than the primary response but faster, peaking on day 5 instead of day 15. Most clones expanded after primary vaccination (about 95% of CD4 and around nine tenths of CD8) were re-detected after the booster, suggesting that broad memory maintenance occurred.

At least ten counts were recorded for this clonotype. Its antigen has not been determined. One base away there is no much larger clone; base qualities are not given. Sequences MNHNY (CDR1) and SVGAGI (CDR2) are obtained from the germline V gene (reference sequence). V ends up 5 bases short and J 6 bases short, with an unmatched junction base count of 7. Its CDR3 holds 15 amino acids, cysteine through phenylalanine. CDR3 DNA is the only sequence kept; it has 45 bases, read in frame from the first base. Sequencing instrument: Illumina NovaSeq 6000. TCR cDNA was made using 5'RACE template switching, a step that added a universal primer site and unique molecular identifiers. cDNA synthesis was primed from both the TCR alpha and TCR beta constant segments. Library amplification involved two PCR steps, and the second step added sample barcodes and sequencing adapters. Sequencing of libraries was done on Illumina HiSeq 2500 (2x100 bp) or NovaSeq (2x150 bp). As for the authors' bioinformatics: MIGEC was used to demultiplex reads and collapse the reads into UMI consensus sequences, and MiXCR was used for V(D)J alignment. Clonotypes responding to the vaccine were identified with edgeR on replicate PBMC samples, with the criteria of FDR below 0.01 and a log2 fold change above 5 up to day 15. Each bulk clonotype was labeled CD4 or CD8 based on which sequenced repertoire, CD4 or CD8, contained the clonotype at higher abundance. The raw public data were reprocessed by TCRdb itself: fastp quality trimming at Q25, MiXCR clonotype calling, in-frame beta chains only. CDR3 protein sequences are deduplicated, and each keeps its most common genes and DNA. The V and J calls and clone size come from TCRdb's table, not from the authors' own analysis. Counted in this sample were under 250,000 distinct CDR3 sequences; 2.5% to 3.5% of them appeared once. The ten biggest clones cover around 3% of the sample.

Sample treatment or condition, as interpreted from the label and publication: live attenuated yellow fever vaccine strain. A standard Ficoll-Paque protocol was used to isolate PBMCs from peripheral blood. Dynabeads CD4 and CD8 positive selection kits were used to isolate the CD4 and CD8 T-cell fractions. TriZol was used to extract RNA from bulk PBMCs, from CD4 and CD8 fractions, and from dextramer-positive and dextramer-negative fractions. The input for sequencing was CD4+ T cells sorted from PBMCs, taken 10 days after the yellow fever booster vaccination. This chain is built from TRBV6-6 and TRBJ2-2, and TRBD1 aligns with 9 junction nucleotides. The receptor was derived from a man between 18 and 29 years old who received the YFV17D yellow fever vaccine. This receptor has the CDR3 CASSAQGARSGELFF. The DNA sequence is TGTGCCAGCAGTGCACAGGGGGCGAGGTCCGGGGAGCTGTTTTTT.